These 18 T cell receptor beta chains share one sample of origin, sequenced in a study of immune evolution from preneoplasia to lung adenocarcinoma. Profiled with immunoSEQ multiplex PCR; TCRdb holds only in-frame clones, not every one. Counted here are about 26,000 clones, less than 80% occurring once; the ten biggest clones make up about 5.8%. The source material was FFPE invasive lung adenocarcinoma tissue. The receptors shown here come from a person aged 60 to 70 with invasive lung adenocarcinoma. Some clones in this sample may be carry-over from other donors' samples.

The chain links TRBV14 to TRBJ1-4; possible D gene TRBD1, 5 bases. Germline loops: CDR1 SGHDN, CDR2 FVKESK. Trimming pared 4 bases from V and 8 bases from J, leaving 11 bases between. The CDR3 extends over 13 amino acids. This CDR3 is CASSPGQREKLFF. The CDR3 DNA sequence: TGTGCCAGCAGCCCCGGACAAAGAGAAAAACTGTTTTTT.

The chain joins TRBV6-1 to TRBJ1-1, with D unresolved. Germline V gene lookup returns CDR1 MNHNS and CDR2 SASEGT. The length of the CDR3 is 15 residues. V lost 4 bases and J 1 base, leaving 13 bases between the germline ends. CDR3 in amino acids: CASSGWNGENTEAFF. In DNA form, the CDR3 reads TGTGCCAGCAGTGGTTGGAACGGGGAGAACACTGAAGCTTTCTTT.

The CDR3 reads CSGQGVVDTQYF. CDR3 nucleotides: TGCAGCGGACAGGGGGTTGTAGATACGCAGTATTTT. The chain uses TRBV29-1 and TRBJ2-3; TRBD1 matches 9 bases. The CDR3 contains 12 residues. Germline V lookup: CDR1 SQVTM, CDR2 ANQGSEA. V was clipped by 7 bases and J by 5 bases; unmatched bases: 4.

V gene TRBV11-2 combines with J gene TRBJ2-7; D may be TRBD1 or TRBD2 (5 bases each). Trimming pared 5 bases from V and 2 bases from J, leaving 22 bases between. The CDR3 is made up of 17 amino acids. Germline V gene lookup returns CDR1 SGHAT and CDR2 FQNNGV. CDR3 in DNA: TGTGCCAGCAGCCAATCACCCCGGGGCCCCGCCGCCTACGAGCAGTACTTC. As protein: CASSQSPRGPAAYEQYF.

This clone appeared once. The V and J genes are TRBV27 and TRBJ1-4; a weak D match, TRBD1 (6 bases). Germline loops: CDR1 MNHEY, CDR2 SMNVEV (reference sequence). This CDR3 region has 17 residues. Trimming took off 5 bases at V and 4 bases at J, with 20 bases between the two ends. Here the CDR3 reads CASSPHPGGADNEKLFF. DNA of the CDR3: TGTGCCAGCAGTCCCCACCCGGGGGGGGCCGATAATGAAAAACTGTTTTTT. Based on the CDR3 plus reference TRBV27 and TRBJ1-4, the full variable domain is EAQVTQNPRYLITVTGKKLTVTCSQNMNHEYMSWYRQDPGLGLRQIYYSMNVEVTDKGDVPEGYKVSRKEKRNFPLILESPSPNQTSLYFCASSPHPGGADNEKLFFGSGTQLSVL.

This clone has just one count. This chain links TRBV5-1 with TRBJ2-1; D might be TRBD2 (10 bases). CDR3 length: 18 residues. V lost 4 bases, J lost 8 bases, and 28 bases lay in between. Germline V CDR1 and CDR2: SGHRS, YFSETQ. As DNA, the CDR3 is TGCGCCAGCAGCCATGGGACAGGGTGGGCTAGCGGGAGAGATGAGCAGTTCTTC. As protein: CASSHGTGWASGRDEQFF.

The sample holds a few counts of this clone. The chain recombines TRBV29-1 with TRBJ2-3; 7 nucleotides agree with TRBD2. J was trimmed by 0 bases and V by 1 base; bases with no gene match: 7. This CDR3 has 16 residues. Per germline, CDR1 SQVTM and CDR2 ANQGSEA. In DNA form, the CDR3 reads TGCAGCGTTGAAGTAGAACTAGCGCCCAGCACAGATACGCAGTATTTT. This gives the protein CSVEVELAPSTDTQYF.

The CDR3 is CASTGRNEQFF. As DNA, the CDR3 is TGTGCCAGTACGGGACGCAATGAGCAGTTCTTC. This sequence joins TRBV19 and TRBJ2-1, with D perhaps TRBD1 or TRBD2 (5 bases each). Looked up from germline, CDR1 is LNHDA and CDR2 is SQIVND (reference sequence). V dropped 7 bases and J dropped 6 bases, with 7 bases sitting between them. The CDR3 is made up of 11 amino acids.

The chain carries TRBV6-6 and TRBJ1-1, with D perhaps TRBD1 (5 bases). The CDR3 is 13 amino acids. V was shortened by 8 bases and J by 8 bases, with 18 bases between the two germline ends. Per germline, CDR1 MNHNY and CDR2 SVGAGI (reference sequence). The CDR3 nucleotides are TGTGCCAGCGTGGGCGGGGGGACCAAAGAAGCTTTCTTT. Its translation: CASVGGGTKEAFF.

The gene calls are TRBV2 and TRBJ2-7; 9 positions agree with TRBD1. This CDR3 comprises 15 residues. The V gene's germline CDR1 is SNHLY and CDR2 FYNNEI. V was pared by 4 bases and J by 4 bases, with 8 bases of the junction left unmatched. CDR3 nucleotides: TGTGCCAGCAGTGGAGCCGGGACAGGGTATTACGAGCAGTACTTC. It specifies CASSGAGTGYYEQYF.

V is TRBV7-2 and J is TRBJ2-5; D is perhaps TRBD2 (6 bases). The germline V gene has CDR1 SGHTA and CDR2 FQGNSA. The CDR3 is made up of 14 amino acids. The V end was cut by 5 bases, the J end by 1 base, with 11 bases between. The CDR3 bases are TGTGCCAGCAGCGGGGGGAATCCCCAAGAGACCCAGTACTTC. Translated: CASSGGNPQETQYF.

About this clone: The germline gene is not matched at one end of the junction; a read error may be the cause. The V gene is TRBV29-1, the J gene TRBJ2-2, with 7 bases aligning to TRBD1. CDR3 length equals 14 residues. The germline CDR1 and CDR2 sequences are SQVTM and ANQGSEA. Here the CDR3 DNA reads TGCAGCGTCGGGGACAGAATGAACACCGGGGAGCTGCTTTTT. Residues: CSVGDRMNTGELLF.

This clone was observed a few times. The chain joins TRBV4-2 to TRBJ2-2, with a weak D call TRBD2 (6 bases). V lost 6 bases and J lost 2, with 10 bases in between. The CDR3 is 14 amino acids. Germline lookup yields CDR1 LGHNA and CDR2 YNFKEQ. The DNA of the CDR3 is TGTGCCAGCAGGGGACTCCAAAACACCGGGGAGCTGTTTTTT. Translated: CASRGLQNTGELFF.

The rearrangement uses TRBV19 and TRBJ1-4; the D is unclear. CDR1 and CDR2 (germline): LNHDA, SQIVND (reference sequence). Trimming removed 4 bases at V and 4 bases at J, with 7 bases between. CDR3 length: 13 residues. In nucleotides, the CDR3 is TGTGCCAGTAGTAATCGGGGTAATGAAAAACTGTTTTTT. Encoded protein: CASSNRGNEKLFF.

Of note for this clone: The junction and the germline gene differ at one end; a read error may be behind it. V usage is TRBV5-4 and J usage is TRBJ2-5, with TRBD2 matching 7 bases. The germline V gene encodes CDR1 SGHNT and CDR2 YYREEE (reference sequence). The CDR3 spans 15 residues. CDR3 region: CASSLGGRLVETQYF. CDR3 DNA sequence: TGTGCCAGCAGCTTGGGCGGGAGACTAGTGGAGACTCAGTACTTC.

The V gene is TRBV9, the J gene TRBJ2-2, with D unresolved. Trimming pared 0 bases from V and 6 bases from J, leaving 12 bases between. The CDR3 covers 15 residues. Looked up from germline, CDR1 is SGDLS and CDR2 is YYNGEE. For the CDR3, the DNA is TGTGCCAGCAGCGTAGGGAACACCGCGGCCGGGGAGCTGTTTTTT. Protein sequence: CASSVGNTAAGELFF.

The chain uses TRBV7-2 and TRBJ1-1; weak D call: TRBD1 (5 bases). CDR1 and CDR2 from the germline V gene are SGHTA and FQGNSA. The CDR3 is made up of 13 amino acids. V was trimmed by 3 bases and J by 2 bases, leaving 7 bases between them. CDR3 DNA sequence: TGTGCCAGCAGCTTTCAGGGTAACACTGAAGCTTTCTTT. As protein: CASSFQGNTEAFF.

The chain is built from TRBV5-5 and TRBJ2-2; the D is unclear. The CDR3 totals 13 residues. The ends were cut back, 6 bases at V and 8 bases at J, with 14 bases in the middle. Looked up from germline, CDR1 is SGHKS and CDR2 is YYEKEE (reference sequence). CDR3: CASNLEQPGELFF. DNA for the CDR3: TGTGCCAGCAACCTTGAGCAGCCGGGGGAGCTGTTTTTT. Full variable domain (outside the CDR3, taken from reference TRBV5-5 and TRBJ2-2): DAGVTQSPTHLIKTRGQQVTLRCSPISGHKSVSWYQQVLGQGPQFIFQYYEKEERGRGNFPDRFSARQFPNYSSELNVNALLLGDSALYLCASNLEQPGELFFGEGSRLTVL.